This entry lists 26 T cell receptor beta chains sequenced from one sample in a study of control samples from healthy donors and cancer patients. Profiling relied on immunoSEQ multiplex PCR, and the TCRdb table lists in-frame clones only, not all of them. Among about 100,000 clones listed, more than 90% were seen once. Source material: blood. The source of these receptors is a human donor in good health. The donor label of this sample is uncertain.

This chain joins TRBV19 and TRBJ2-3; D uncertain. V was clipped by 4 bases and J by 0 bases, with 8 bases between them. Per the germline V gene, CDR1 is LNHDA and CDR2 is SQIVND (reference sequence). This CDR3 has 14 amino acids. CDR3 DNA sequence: TGTGCCAGTAGTAGCGGAGCTAGCACAGATACGCAGTATTTT. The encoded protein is CASSSGASTDTQYF.

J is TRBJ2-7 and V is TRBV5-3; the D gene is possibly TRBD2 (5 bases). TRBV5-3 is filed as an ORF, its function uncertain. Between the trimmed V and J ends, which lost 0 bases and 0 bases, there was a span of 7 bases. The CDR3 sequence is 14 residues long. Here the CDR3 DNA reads TGTGCCAGAAGCTTGGCGGGGATCTCCTACGAGCAGTACGTC. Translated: CARSLAGISYEQYV.

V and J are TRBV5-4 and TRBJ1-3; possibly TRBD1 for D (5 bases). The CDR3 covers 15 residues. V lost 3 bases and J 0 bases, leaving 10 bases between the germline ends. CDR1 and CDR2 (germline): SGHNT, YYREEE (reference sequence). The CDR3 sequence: CASSSGGTSGNTIYF. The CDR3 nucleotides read TGTGCCAGCAGCTCGGGGGGGACCTCTGGAAACACCATATATTTT.

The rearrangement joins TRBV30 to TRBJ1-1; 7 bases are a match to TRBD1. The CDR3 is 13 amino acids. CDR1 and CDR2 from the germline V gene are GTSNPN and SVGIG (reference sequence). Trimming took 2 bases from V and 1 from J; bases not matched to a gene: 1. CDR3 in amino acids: CAWSRDRNTEAFF. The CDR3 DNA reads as TGTGCCTGGAGTAGGGACAGGAACACTGAAGCTTTCTTT. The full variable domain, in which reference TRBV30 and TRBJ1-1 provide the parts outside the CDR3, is SQTIHQWPATLVQPVGSPLSLECTVEGTSNPNLYWYRQAAGRGLQLLFYSVGIGQISSEVPQNLSASRPQDRQFILSSKKLLLSDSGFYLCAWSRDRNTEAFFGQGTRLTVV.

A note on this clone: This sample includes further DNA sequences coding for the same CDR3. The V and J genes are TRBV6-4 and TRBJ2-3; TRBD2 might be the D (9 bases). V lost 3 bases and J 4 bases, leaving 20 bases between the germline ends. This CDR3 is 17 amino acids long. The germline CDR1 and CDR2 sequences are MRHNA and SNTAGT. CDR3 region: CASSDGAGGGGADTQYF. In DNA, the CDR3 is TGTGCCAGCAGTGATGGAGCAGGGGGCGGGGGGGCAGATACGCAGTATTTT.

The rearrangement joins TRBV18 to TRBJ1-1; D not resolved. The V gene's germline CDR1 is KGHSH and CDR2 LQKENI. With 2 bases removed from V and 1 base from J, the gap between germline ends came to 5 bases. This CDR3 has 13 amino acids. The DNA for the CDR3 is TGTGCCAGCTCACCAACCAGGAACACTGAAGCTTTCTTT. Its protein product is CASSPTRNTEAFF.

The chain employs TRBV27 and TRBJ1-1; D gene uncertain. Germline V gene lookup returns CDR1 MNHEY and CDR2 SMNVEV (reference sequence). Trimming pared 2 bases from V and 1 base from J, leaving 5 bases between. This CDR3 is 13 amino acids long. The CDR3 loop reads CASSLQRNTEAFF. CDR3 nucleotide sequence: TGTGCCAGCAGTTTACAGAGGAACACTGAAGCTTTCTTT.

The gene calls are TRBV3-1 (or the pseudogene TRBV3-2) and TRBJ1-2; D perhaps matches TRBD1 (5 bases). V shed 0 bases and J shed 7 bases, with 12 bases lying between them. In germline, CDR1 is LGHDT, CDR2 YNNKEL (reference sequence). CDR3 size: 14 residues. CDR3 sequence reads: CASSQERQGFGYTF. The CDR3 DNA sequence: TGTGCCAGCAGCCAAGAAAGGCAGGGATTTGGCTACACCTTC.

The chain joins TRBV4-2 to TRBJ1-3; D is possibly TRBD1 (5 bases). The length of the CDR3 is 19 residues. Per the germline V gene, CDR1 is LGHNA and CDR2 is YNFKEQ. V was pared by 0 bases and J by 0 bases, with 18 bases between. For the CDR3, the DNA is TGTGCCAGCAGCCAAGATCCCCTGGGGGGATACAGCTCTGGAAACACCATATATTTT. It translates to CASSQDPLGGYSSGNTIYF.

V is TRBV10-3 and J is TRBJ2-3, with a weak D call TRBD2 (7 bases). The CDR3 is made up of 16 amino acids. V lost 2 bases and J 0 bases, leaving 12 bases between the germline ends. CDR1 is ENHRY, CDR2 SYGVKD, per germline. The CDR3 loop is CAISEGRGTSTDTQYF. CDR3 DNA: TGTGCCATCAGTGAGGGGAGGGGGACGAGCACAGATACGCAGTATTTT.

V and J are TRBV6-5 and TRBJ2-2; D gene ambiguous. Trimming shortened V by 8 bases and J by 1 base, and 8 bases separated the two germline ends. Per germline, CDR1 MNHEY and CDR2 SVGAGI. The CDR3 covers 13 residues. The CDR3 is CASLALNTGELFF. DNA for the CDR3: TGTGCCAGCTTGGCGCTGAACACCGGGGAGCTGTTTTTT.

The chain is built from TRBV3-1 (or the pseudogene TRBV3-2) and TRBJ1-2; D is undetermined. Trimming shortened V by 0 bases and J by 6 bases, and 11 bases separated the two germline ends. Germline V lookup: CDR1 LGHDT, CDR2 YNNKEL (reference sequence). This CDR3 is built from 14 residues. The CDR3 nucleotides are TGTGCCAGCAGCCAAGAATCGGGGAACCATGGCTACACCTTC. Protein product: CASSQESGNHGYTF.

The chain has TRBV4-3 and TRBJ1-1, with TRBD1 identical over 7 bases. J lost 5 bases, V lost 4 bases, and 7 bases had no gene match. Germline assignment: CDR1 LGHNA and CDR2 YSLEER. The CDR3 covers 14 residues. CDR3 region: CASSPGGIITEAFF. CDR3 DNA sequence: TGCGCCAGCAGCCCAGGGGGTATTATTACTGAAGCTTTCTTT.

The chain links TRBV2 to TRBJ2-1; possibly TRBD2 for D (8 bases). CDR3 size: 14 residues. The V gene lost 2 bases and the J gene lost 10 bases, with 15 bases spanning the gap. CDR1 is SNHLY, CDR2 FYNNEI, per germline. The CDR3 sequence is CASSETGGGGEQFF. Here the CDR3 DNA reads TGTGCCAGCAGTGAAACGGGAGGGGGCGGGGAGCAGTTCTTC. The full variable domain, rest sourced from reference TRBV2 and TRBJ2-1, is EPEVTQTPSHQVTQMGQEVILRCVPISNHLYFYWYRQILGQKVEFLVSFYNNEISEKSEIFDDQFSVERPDGSNFTLKIRSTKLEDSAMYFCASSETGGGGEQFFGPGTRLTVL.

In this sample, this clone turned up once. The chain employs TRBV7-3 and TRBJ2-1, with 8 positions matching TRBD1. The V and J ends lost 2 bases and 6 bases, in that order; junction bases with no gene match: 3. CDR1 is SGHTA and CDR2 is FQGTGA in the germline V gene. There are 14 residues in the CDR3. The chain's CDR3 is CASSLSGGLNEQFF. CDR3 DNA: TGTGCCAGCAGCTTATCAGGGGGCCTCAATGAGCAGTTCTTC. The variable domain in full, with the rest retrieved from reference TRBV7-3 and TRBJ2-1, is GAGVSQTPSNKVTEKGKYVELRCDPISGHTALYWYRQSLGQGPEFLIYFQGTGAADDSGLPNDRFFAVRPEGSVSTLKIQRTERGDSAVYLCASSLSGGLNEQFFGPGTRLTVL.

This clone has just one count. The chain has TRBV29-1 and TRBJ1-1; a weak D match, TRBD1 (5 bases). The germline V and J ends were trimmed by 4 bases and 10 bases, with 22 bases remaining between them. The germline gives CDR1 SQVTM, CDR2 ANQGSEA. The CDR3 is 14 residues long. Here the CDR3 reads CSVVLDTFVGGAFF. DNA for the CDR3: TGCAGCGTTGTCCTGGACACCTTCGTGGGGGGAGCTTTCTTT.

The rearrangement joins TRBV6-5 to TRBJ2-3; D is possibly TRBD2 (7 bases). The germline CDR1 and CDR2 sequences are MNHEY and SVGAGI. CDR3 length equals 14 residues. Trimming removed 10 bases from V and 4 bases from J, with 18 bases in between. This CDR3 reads CATKIGGAADTQYF. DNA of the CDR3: TGTGCCACGAAAATAGGGGGGGCGGCAGATACGCAGTATTTT.

DNA for the CDR3: TGTGCCAGCAGCCATGAGAACAGGGTCGAAGCTTTCTTT. This gives the protein CASSHENRVEAFF. This rearrangement joins TRBV3-1 (or the pseudogene TRBV3-2) to TRBJ1-1, with a tentative D call TRBD1 (6 bases). Germline V gives CDR1 LGHDT, CDR2 YNNKEL (reference sequence). V gave up 3 bases and J gave up 8 bases, with 13 bases separating them. The CDR3 is made up of 13 amino acids.

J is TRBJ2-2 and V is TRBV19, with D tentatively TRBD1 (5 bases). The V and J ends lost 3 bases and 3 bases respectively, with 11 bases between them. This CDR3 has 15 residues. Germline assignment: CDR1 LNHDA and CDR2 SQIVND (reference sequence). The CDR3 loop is CASSMLTRDTGELFF. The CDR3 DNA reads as TGTGCCAGTAGTATGCTCACCAGGGACACCGGGGAGCTGTTTTTT.

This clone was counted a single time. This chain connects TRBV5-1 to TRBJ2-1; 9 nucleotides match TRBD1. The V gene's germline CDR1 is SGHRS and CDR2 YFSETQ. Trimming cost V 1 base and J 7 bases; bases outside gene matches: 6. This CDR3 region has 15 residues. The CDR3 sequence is CASSLTGGEYNEQFF. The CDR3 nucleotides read TGCGCCAGCAGCTTGACAGGGGGCGAGTATAATGAGCAGTTCTTC. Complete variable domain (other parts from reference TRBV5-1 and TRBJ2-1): KAGVTQTPRYLIKTRGQQVTLSCSPISGHRSVSWYQQTPGQGLQFLFEYFSETQRNKGNFPGRFSGRQFSNSRSEMNVSTLELGDSALYLCASSLTGGEYNEQFFGPGTRLTVL.

The CDR3 reads CASSWGQGWENGYTF. CDR3 sequence (DNA): TGTGCCAGCAGCTGGGGACAGGGGTGGGAAAATGGCTACACCTTC. The chain carries TRBV5-6 and TRBJ1-2; 10 bases are a match to TRBD1. Germline V lookup: CDR1 SGHDT, CDR2 YYEEEE. V lost 3 bases and J lost 6; bases outside the gene matches: 8. The CDR3 length is 15 residues.

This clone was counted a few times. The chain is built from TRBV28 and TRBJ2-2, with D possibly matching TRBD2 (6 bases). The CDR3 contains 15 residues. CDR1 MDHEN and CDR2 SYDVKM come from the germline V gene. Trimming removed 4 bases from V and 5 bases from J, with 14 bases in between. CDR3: CASSSRPSGTGELFF. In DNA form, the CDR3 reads TGTGCCAGCAGTTCTCGGCCGAGCGGGACCGGGGAGCTGTTTTTT.

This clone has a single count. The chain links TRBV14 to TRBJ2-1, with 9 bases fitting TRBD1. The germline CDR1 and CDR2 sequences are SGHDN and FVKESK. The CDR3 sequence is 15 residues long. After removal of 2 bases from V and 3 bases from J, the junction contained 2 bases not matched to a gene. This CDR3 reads CASSQTGGVYNEQFF. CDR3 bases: TGTGCCAGCAGCCAAACAGGGGGCGTCTACAATGAGCAGTTCTTC.

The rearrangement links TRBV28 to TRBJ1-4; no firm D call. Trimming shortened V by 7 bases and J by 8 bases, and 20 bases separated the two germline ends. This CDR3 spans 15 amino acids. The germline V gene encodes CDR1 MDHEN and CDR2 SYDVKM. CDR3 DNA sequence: TGTGCCAGCACCCATTTGGGCAACAAGCAGGAAAAACTGTTTTTT. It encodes CASTHLGNKQEKLFF.

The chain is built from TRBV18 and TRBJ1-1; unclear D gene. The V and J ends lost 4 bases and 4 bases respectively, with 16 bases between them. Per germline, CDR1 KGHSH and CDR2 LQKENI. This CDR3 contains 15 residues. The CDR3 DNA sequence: TGTGCCAGCTCACGAATATACGAGGGAGGCACTGAAGCTTTCTTT. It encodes CASSRIYEGGTEAFF.

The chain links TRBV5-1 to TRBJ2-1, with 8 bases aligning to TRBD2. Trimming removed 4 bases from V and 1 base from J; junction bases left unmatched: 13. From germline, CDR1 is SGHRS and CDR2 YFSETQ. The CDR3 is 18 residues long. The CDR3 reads CASSPGQRAGVSYNEQFF. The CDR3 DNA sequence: TGCGCCAGCAGCCCGGGCCAGCGAGCGGGGGTTTCCTACAATGAGCAGTTCTTC.